This section outlines one TCR beta chain sequence together with its context. Its antigen is not known. Broader study findings: Tumor Treg TCRs overlapped most with tumor naive CD4+ cells. Larger-cohort validation covered only one TCR beta V-J rearrangement.

This CDR3 region has 15 residues. Germline V lookup: CDR1 MNHEY, CDR2 SMNVEV (reference sequence). V was shortened by 5 bases and J by 5 bases, with 18 bases between the two germline ends. Cells sorted as Tregs were CD4+, CD25+ and CD127-/low. Full-length variable regions came from constant-region reverse primers plus semi-nested Nested Universal Primer A PCR. TCRdb independently ran MiXCR on the 5' RACE reads; one entry per CDR3 protein. The sample includes approximately 57,000 distinct CDR3 sequences, roughly 20% of them seen just once. This TCR was recovered from a female donor with breast cancer. Sample: tumor-infiltrating Tregs sorted from the breast tumor. V and J are TRBV27 and TRBJ2-5; D perhaps matches TRBD1 (5 bases). The CDR3 reads CASSPTWGLVETQYF. The CDR3 region has the DNA TGTGCCAGCAGTCCGACTTGGGGCTTGGTGGAGACCCAGTACTTC.